This T cell receptor (beta chain) originates from a study of molecular identifiers for immune sequencing clone quantification (dated by TCRdb to between 2017 and 2018). Looking at the study overall: For a replicate experiment, the RNA from either about 20,000 or 100,000 naive CD8 T cells was divided into five aliquots, and four of those aliquots went on to sequencing. This methods study benchmarked molecular-identifier clustering-based TCR repertoire sequencing (MIDCIRS) and TCR RNA copy counting, using CD8 T cells to do so.

V is shortened by 5 bases, J by 2 bases, and the region joining them spans 16 bases. CDR1 and CDR2 were assigned from the germline V gene (reference sequence) as DFQATT and SNEGSKA. Inclusive of the bounding cysteine and phenylalanine, the CDR3 is 15 residues long. The read is trimmed to its CDR3 DNA, 45 bases read in frame from base 1. Library method: PCR. Data came from an Illumina HiSeq 4000. Preparation of bulk TCR libraries followed a previously described approach, with the TCR primers listed in Table S5. The Qiagen AllPrep DNA/RNA kit was used to purify total RNA. Reads from multiple sequencing runs of the same library were pooled before analysis. Under the source paper's analysis protocol: Reads were retained only if their TCR constant sequence matched exactly, and those retained reads were trimmed to 150 nt and grouped according to their 12-nt molecular barcodes. Reads in each barcode group were sub-clustered using a 15% Levenshtein threshold, and a quality-weighted consensus sequence was built for each RNA molecule. Non-functional sequences were excluded, and lower-count sequences lying one edit away from another sequence were also excluded. Barcode sub-clusters with fewer than 20% of the maximum read count were removed, based on fitting two negative binomial distributions. TCRdb itself trimmed the public reads at Q25 with fastp, ran MiXCR and retained productive beta chains. Rows are unified per CDR3 protein, each entry keeping the most common DNA and genes. The V and J calls follow TCRdb's processing rather than the paper's. The sample has 600,000 to 650,000 distinct CDR3 sequences on record, about 20% of them singletons. The biggest ten clones account for under 0.95% of the sample.

Summary of the overall study and its limitations: Highly expanded clone sizes could be underestimated if identical TCR molecules share a barcode. When barcode sub-clustering was left out, chimeric consensus sequences inflated TCR diversity, with chimeras reaching as high as 47%. In CMV-specific effector cells, clones with more than 20 RNA copies contained over 99% of molecules, whereas in naive cells such clones contained under 1% of molecules. Spiked-in Jurkat TCR RNA equal to a single cell's worth was reported to be detectable even within 1,200,000 naive CD8 T cells. Modeling gave around 3 recovered TCR RNA copies per cell versus around 10 by digital PCR, implying about 30% capture efficiency. Spiked-in Jurkat TCR RNA (approximately 10 copies' worth), which is not part of the donor repertoire, was contained in the naive libraries.

Libraries of naive CD8 T cells were generated from roughly 21,000 to 960,000 sorted cells, with 10%, 30% or 50% of the purified RNA used. Naive CD8 T cells were FACS-sorted as CD8+CD4-CCR7+CD45RA+ on a BD FACSAria II into RLT Plus buffer. Ten to eleven TCR copies' worth of Jurkat RNA were spiked into about 20,000-1,000,000 naive CD8 T cell samples to test detection sensitivity. Enrichment of CD8 T cells was done with RosetteSep CD8+ T Cell Enrichment Cocktail plus Ficoll-Paque, and ACK red cell lysis came afterward. This clonotype was observed a handful of times. Its recognized antigen is unknown. The sample holds no much larger clone one base away, and base qualities are not on file.

The sequencing input was naive CD8+ T cells from blood, with Jurkat cell RNA spiked in. Per the publication, the cell subset or site label means: FACS-sorted CD8+CD4-CCR7+CD45RA+ naive T cells. The clonotype was recovered from a human donor in good health. Some libraries in this study had Jurkat cell RNA spiked in. This chain is built from TRBV20-1 and TRBJ2-1; the D gene is perhaps TRBD2, from 5 matching bases. The sequence in DNA is TGCAGTGCTTTTCCTACTAGTTTCGCCTACAATGAGCAGTTCTTC. It codes for CSAFPTSFAYNEQFF.